One TCR beta chain is described in this entry. TCRdb keeps only in-frame clones here, not all; method: immunoSEQ multiplex PCR. The sample carries roughly 410,000 clones, roughly 90% recorded once. Looked up from germline, CDR1 is MDHEN and CDR2 is SYDVKM. V lost 4 bases to trimming and J lost 6 bases, with 19 bases between them. CDR3 length: 16 residues. These data come from a study of blood T cell repertoires in COVID-19. As for the study in general: The United States, Italy and Spain were the sources of the acute and convalescent COVID-19 samples.

The sequence was obtained from a man in his forties with acute or convalescent COVID-19. The chain is built from TRBV28 and TRBJ1-5, with no clear D. Sequenced sample: peripheral blood. The CDR3 region is CASSSNVAGFVQPQHF. The CDR3 coding sequence is TGTGCCAGCAGTTCAAACGTAGCGGGGTTTGTTCAGCCCCAGCATTTT.